This passage covers 28 T cell receptor beta chains from one sample sequenced in a study of cytomegalovirus exposure and HLA in healthy donors. PCR employed 60 Vbeta and 13 Jbeta primers. Method: immunoSEQ multiplex PCR; TCRdb's copy keeps in-frame clones and lacks some. The data contain 150,000 to 200,000 clones, over 65% of them singletons. The material sequenced was PBMCs. Source of these receptors: a man younger than 30 in good health and CMV-seropositive.

The genes are TRBV28 and TRBJ1-1; possible D gene TRBD1, 6 bases. The V and J ends lost 6 bases and 1 base respectively, with 9 bases between them. This CDR3 has 13 residues. Germline-derived CDR1 and CDR2 are MDHEN and SYDVKM. The CDR3 nucleotides read TGTGCCAGCAGAAGGACAGCGAACACTGAAGCTTTCTTT. Protein product: CASRRTANTEAFF.

The chain recombines TRBV18 with TRBJ1-1; the D is unclear. Germline-derived CDR1 and CDR2 are KGHSH and LQKENI. With 2 bases removed from V and 1 base from J, the gap between germline ends came to 11 bases. The CDR3 has 15 amino acids. CDR3 sequence (DNA): TGTGCCAGCTCACCAGGGAGCAGTCAGAACACTGAAGCTTTCTTT. Amino acids: CASSPGSSQNTEAFF.

CDR3 region: CASSEAVRVYEQYV. The CDR3 nucleotides read TGTGCCAGCAGTGAGGCGGTCCGGGTTTACGAGCAGTACGTC. The genes are TRBV6-1 and TRBJ2-7; D unresolved. CDR1 and CDR2 (germline): MNHNS, SASEGT. CDR3 length: 14 residues. Between the trimmed V and J ends, which lost 3 bases and 4 bases, there was a span of 13 bases.

The CDR3 DNA reads as TGCGCCAGCAGCCAAACAGGCGGAGTAACTAATGAAAAACTGTTTTTT. This codes for CASSQTGGVTNEKLFF. The chain couples TRBV4-1 to TRBJ1-4; TRBD1 might be the D (5 bases). The CDR3 has 16 residues. Germline loops: CDR1 MGHRA, CDR2 YSYEKL. V was cut by 2 bases and J by 1 base, with 11 bases left in between.

CDR3 residues: CASSYGQGAREQYV. DNA for the CDR3: TGTGCCAGCAGTTATGGACAGGGGGCACGCGAGCAGTACGTC. The chain employs TRBV6-5 and TRBJ2-7, with 11 bases fitting TRBD1. V was pared by 3 bases and J by 6 bases, with 4 bases of the junction left unmatched. This CDR3 is 14 amino acids long. CDR1 MNHEY and CDR2 SVGAGI come from the germline V gene.

This clone was observed a single time. V and J are TRBV5-6 and TRBJ2-5; weak D call: TRBD1 (6 bases). V was trimmed by 0 bases and J by 3 bases, leaving 6 bases between them. Germline assignment: CDR1 SGHDT and CDR2 YYEEEE. The CDR3 consists of 13 residues. Here the CDR3 DNA reads TGTGCCAGCAGCTTGGGACAGGAAGAGACCCAGTACTTC. Translation gives CASSLGQEETQYF.

The V call is TRBV28, the J call TRBJ1-1; 7 positions agree with TRBD1. The junction had 2 bases not matched to a gene; V was cut back by 10 bases and J by 3 bases. The V gene's germline CDR1 is MDHEN and CDR2 SYDVKM. CDR3 length: 11 residues. The CDR3 nucleotides are TGTGCCATTACAGGGGACACTGAAGCTTTCTTT. Protein: CAITGDTEAFF.

The J gene is TRBJ1-2, the V gene TRBV19; D gene ambiguous. The CDR3 has 15 amino acids. CDR1 and CDR2 (germline): LNHDA, SQIVND (reference sequence). Deletions cut 4 bases from V and 3 bases from J, with 15 bases between. CDR3 nucleotide sequence: TGTGCCAGTAGTACTACCTGGACTGTGGACTATGGCTACACCTTC. It translates to CASSTTWTVDYGYTF.

Points on this clone: This sample includes further DNA sequences coding for the same CDR3. The chain has TRBV5-1 and TRBJ1-5; D is possibly TRBD1 (5 bases). Trimming pared 1 base from V and 5 bases from J, leaving 10 bases between. The germline V gene has CDR1 SGHRS and CDR2 YFSETQ. The CDR3 is 14 residues long. Here the CDR3 DNA reads TGCGCCAGCAGCTTGCGGGGGGGTGATCAGCCCCAGCATTTT. Amino acid sequence: CASSLRGGDQPQHF.

This sequence joins TRBV2 and TRBJ2-3; possibly TRBD1 for D (6 bases). CDR3 length: 13 amino acids. Deletions cut 7 bases from V and 4 bases from J, with 12 bases between. Germline CDR1 SNHLY, CDR2 FYNNEI. The CDR3 region has the DNA TGTGCCAGCACTTCACAGGGCCCAGATACGCAGTATTTT. Its protein product is CASTSQGPDTQYF.

J is TRBJ2-4 and V is TRBV4-1; D is possibly TRBD2 (5 bases). V was shortened by 1 base and J by 0 bases, with 7 bases between the two germline ends. This CDR3 has 15 residues. CDR1 MGHRA and CDR2 YSYEKL come from the germline V gene. CDR3 sequence (DNA): TGCGCCAGCAGCCAAGCTCGGGGAGCCAAAAACATTCAGTACTTC. Amino acids: CASSQARGAKNIQYF.

The chain is built from TRBV11-1 and TRBJ1-6; 9 bases are a match to TRBD1. J was trimmed by 5 bases and V by 2 bases; bases with no gene match: 1. Germline V gene data show CDR1 as SGHAT and CDR2 as FQDESV (reference sequence). The CDR3 has 15 amino acids. This CDR3 is CASSLRTGDNSPLHF. As DNA, the CDR3 is TGTGCCAGCAGCTTACGGACAGGGGATAATTCACCCCTCCACTTT.

The V gene is TRBV4-1, the J gene TRBJ2-3, with 8 nucleotides matching TRBD2. CDR3 length: 16 amino acids. Germline loops: CDR1 MGHRA, CDR2 YSYEKL. The V gene end was trimmed by 4 bases and the J gene end by 5 bases; junction bases not matched to a gene: 11. As DNA, the CDR3 is TGCGCCAGCAGCCGGTTTACGGGGGGGTCAGGAGATACGCAGTATTTT. Translating it yields CASSRFTGGSGDTQYF.

This clone has only one observation. This chain uses TRBV5-4 with TRBJ1-2, with TRBD1 identical over 11 bases. This CDR3 comprises 14 residues. Germline V gene sequence: CDR1 SGHNT, CDR2 YYREEE (reference sequence). Trimming cost V 4 bases and J 12 bases; bases outside gene matches: 11. The DNA for the CDR3 is TGTGCCAGCAGCCCCCCTGGACAGGGGGCGCATAACACCTTC. Encoded protein: CASSPPGQGAHNTF.

The chain joins TRBV4-1 to TRBJ1-1; 9 bases agree with TRBD1. V lost 7 bases, J lost 1 base, and 19 bases stayed unmatched. CDR1 MGHRA and CDR2 YSYEKL come from the germline V gene. The CDR3 is 19 residues long. The DNA for the CDR3 is TGCGCCAGCACCCTAGGAGGGACAGGGTTTTTAGGTCGGAACACTGAAGCTTTCTTT. The encoded protein is CASTLGGTGFLGRNTEAFF.

There are a few counts of this clone. J is TRBJ2-1 and V is TRBV9, with 11 bases aligning to TRBD2. CDR1 and CDR2 (germline): SGDLS, YYNGEE. The CDR3 sequence is 14 residues long. With 0 bases clipped from V and 9 bases from J, the junction kept 2 bases outside the gene matches. The CDR3 DNA reads TGTGCCAGCAGCGTAGCACTAGCGGGAGTTGAGCAGTTCTTC. The encoded protein is CASSVALAGVEQFF.

This chain links TRBV6-5 with TRBJ1-1, with a tentative D call TRBD1 (5 bases). Germline loops: CDR1 MNHEY, CDR2 SVGAGI. V was trimmed by 11 bases and J by 1 base, leaving 14 bases between them. The CDR3 consists of 13 residues. As DNA, the CDR3 is TGTGCCGTCCACTCGGGGGAGAACACTGAAGCTTTCTTT. Translated, it gives CAVHSGENTEAFF.

This chain's CDR3 is CASSVQGGYGYTF. The CDR3 region has the DNA TGTGCCAGCAGCGTACAGGGCGGCTATGGCTACACCTTC. The V gene is TRBV2, the J gene TRBJ1-2, with a tentative D call TRBD1 (6 bases). Trimming pared 6 bases from V and 4 bases from J, leaving 12 bases between. CDR3 length equals 13 residues. Per the germline V gene, CDR1 is SNHLY and CDR2 is FYNNEI.

The chain employs TRBV7-9 and TRBJ1-2; 9 bases agree with TRBD1. CDR1 is SEHNR and CDR2 is FQNEAQ in the germline V gene (reference sequence). The CDR3 runs 16 residues. The junction had 13 bases not matched to a gene; V was cut back by 7 bases and J by 4 bases. The CDR3 is CASTKQGASYTYGYTF. For the CDR3, the DNA is TGTGCCAGCACCAAACAGGGGGCCAGTTATACCTATGGCTACACCTTC.

The chain combines TRBV5-6 with TRBJ2-1, with D maybe TRBD1 (5 bases). V gave up 1 base and J gave up 9 bases, with 11 bases separating them. This CDR3 region has 13 residues. Per germline, CDR1 SGHDT and CDR2 YYEEEE. The CDR3 region has the DNA TGTGCCAGCAGCTTGCCAGGGTGGCCTGAGCAGTTCTTC. It yields the protein CASSLPGWPEQFF.

J is TRBJ1-2 and V is TRBV27; 9 positions match TRBD1. With 7 bases clipped from V and 5 bases from J, the junction kept 8 bases outside the gene matches. The CDR3 covers 14 residues. In germline, CDR1 is MNHEY, CDR2 SMNVEV (reference sequence). CDR3 amino acids: CASTNPGQGYGYTF. The DNA for the CDR3 is TGTGCCAGCACCAATCCGGGACAGGGTTATGGCTACACCTTC.

The chain joins TRBV6-5 to TRBJ2-7; TRBD1 agrees at 10 bases. Germline CDR1 and CDR2: MNHEY and SVGAGI. V dropped 5 bases and J dropped 3; count of bases not matched to a gene: 4. CDR3 length equals 14 residues. This chain's CDR3 is CASSPGQGIYEQYV. CDR3 DNA sequence: TGTGCCAGCAGTCCGGGACAGGGGATCTACGAGCAGTACGTC.

This clone came up once. J is TRBJ1-3 and V is TRBV9; TRBD1 agrees at 7 bases. Germline CDR1 SGDLS, CDR2 YYNGEE. The CDR3 contains 17 residues. Unmatched junction bases numbered 6, after V lost 0 bases and J lost 0 bases. CDR3 amino acids: CASSVGIGGVSGNTIYF. For the CDR3, the DNA is TGTGCCAGCAGCGTAGGGATAGGGGGCGTCTCTGGAAACACCATATATTTT.

The chain has TRBV28 and TRBJ1-5; maybe TRBD1 (5 bases). Trimming took off 2 bases at V and 11 bases at J, with 10 bases between the two ends. Germline values: CDR1 MDHEN, CDR2 SYDVKM. This CDR3 has 12 residues. CDR3: CASSLKGLAQHF. The CDR3 DNA sequence: TGTGCCAGCAGTTTAAAGGGGCTGGCCCAGCATTTT.

This clone was detected a few times. The chain uses TRBV9 and TRBJ2-5; possibly TRBD2 for D (7 bases). V dropped 3 bases and J dropped 0 bases, with 15 bases sitting between them. The CDR3 consists of 16 residues. CDR1 and CDR2 from the germline V gene are SGDLS and YYNGEE. The CDR3 bases are TGTGCCAGCAGCGCTACAGGGAGGGCTAACCAAGAGACCCAGTACTTC. This translates into CASSATGRANQETQYF.

The chain has TRBV28 and TRBJ1-5; 7 bases agree with TRBD1. The junction had 10 bases not matched to a gene; V was cut back by 7 bases and J by 7 bases. The V gene's germline CDR1 is MDHEN and CDR2 SYDVKM. CDR3 length: 14 residues. The CDR3 bases are TGTGCCAGCATTCCAACAGGGGCTGGGCAGCCCCAGCATTTT. Encoded protein: CASIPTGAGQPQHF.

Only a few counts were recorded for this clone. This chain connects TRBV7-9 to TRBJ2-2, with 7 bases that match TRBD2. The ends lost 5 bases at V and 5 bases at J; junction bases unmatched: 14. The germline V gene has CDR1 SEHNR and CDR2 FQNEAQ (reference sequence). The CDR3 has 17 residues. The chain's CDR3 is CASSPREGIWETGELFF. The CDR3 nucleotides are TGTGCCAGCAGCCCCAGGGAGGGCATCTGGGAGACCGGGGAGCTGTTTTTT.

The chain uses TRBV6-5 and TRBJ2-5, with TRBD2 matching over 9 bases. Germline CDR1 reads MNHEY; CDR2 reads SVGAGI. With 0 bases clipped from V and 8 bases from J, the junction kept 10 bases outside the gene matches. This CDR3 has 16 residues. The CDR3 is CASSYSAGGRGETQYF. For the CDR3, the DNA is TGTGCCAGCAGTTACTCGGCGGGGGGGCGAGGGGAAACCCAGTACTTC.